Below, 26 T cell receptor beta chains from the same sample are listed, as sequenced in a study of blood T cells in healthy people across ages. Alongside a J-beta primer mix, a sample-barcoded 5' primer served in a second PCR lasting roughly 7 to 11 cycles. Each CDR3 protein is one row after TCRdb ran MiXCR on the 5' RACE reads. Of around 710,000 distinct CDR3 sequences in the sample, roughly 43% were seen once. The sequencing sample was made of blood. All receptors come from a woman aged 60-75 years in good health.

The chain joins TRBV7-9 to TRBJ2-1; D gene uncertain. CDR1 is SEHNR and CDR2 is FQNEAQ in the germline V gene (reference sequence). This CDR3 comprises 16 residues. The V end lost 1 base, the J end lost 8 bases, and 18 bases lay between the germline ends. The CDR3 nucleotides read TGTGCCAGCAGCTTAGGGCGAGGTGATCTCCACGATGAGCAGTTCTTC. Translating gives CASSLGRGDLHDEQFF.

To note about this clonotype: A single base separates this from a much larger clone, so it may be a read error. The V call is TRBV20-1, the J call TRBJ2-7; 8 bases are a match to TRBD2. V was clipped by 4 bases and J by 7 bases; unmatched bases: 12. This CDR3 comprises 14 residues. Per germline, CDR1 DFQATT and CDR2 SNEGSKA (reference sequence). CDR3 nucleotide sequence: TGCAGTGCTAAGGCGGGAGGTACCTACAATGAGCAGTACTTC. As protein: CSAKAGGTYNEQYF.

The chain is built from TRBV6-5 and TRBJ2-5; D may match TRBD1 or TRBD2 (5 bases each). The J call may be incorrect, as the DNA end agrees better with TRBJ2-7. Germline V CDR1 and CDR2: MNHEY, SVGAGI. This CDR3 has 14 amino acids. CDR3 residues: CASRERAVTYEQYF. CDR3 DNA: TGTGCCTCCAGGGAGCGAGCGGTTACCTACGAGCAGTACTTC.

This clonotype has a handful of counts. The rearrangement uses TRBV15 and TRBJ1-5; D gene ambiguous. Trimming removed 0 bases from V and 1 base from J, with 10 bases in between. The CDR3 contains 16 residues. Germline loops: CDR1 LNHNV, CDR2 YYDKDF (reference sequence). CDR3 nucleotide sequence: TGTGCCACCAGCAGAGATTGGTCGGGGAGCAATCAGCCCCAGCATTTT. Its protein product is CATSRDWSGSNQPQHF.

CDR3 nucleotides: TGTGCCAGCAGCTTTTTTAATACCGGGGAGCTGTTTTTT. Translated: CASSFFNTGELFF. The V and J genes are TRBV7-2 and TRBJ2-2; D ambiguous. This CDR3 comprises 13 residues. V was clipped by 3 bases and J by 5 bases, with 7 bases between them. Germline assignment: CDR1 SGHTA and CDR2 FQGNSA. Supplemented by reference TRBV7-2 and TRBJ2-2, the full variable domain reads GAGVSQSPSNKVTEKGKDVELRCDPISGHTALYWYRQSLGQGLEFLIYFQGNSAPDKSGLPSDRFSAERTGGSVSTLTIQRTQQEDSAVYLCASSFFNTGELFFGEGSRLTVL.

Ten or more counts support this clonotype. The CDR3 nucleotides read TGTGCCAGCAGTTTATACGGGGATGCGGCCATTCAGTACTTC. It is translated as CASSLYGDAAIQYF. V usage is TRBV12-3 or TRBV12-4 and J usage is TRBJ2-4, with a possible D match to TRBD2 (5 bases). Trimming took 2 bases from V and 9 from J, leaving 14 bases between them. The CDR3 is 14 residues long.

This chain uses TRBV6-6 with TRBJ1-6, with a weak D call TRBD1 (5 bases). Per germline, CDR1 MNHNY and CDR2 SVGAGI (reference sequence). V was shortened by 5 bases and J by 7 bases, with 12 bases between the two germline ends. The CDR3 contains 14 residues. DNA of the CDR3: TGTGCCAGCAGTAGCGGGGCTACGAATTCACCCCTCCACTTT. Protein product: CASSSGATNSPLHF.

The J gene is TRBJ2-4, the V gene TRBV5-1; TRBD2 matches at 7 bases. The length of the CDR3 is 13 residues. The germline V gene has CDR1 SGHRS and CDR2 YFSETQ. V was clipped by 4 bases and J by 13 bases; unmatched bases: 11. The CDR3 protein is CASSPGTISEQYF. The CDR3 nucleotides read TGCGCCAGCAGCCCGGGGACTATATCAGAACAGTACTTC.

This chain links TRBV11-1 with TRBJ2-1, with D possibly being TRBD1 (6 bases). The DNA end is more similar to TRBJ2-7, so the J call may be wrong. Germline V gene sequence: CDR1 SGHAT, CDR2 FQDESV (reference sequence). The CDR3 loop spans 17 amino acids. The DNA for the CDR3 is TGTGCCAGCAGCTTAACCCGACAGGCTAGCTCCTACAATGAGCAGTACTTC. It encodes CASSLTRQASSYNEQYF.

CDR3: CASSLGIGQPQHF. In DNA, the CDR3 is TGTGCCAGCAGTTTGGGAATTGGGCAGCCCCAGCATTTT. This chain joins TRBV12-3 or TRBV12-4 and TRBJ1-5; unclear D gene. The ends were cut back, 3 bases at V and 7 bases at J, with 10 bases in the middle. The CDR3 length is 13 residues.

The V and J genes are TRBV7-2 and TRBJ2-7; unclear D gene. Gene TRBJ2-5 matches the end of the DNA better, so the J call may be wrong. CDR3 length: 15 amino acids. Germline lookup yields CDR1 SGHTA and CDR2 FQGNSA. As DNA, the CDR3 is TGTGCCAGCAGCTTAGTCGCTCTGGTAGGAGAGACCCAGTACTTC. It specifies CASSLVALVGETQYF.

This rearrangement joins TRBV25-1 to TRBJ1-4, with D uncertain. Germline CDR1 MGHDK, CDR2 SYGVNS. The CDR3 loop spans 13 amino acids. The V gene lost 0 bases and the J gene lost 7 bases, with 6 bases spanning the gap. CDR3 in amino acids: CASSEYAVEKLFF. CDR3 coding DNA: TGTGCCAGCAGTGAATACGCCGTTGAAAAACTGTTTTTT.

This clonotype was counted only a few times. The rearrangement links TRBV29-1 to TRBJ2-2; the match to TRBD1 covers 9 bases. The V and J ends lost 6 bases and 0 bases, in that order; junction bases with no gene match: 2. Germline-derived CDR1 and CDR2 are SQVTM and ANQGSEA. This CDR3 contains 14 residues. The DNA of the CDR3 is TGCAGCGTGAGACAGGGGGCGAACACCGGGGAGCTGTTTTTT. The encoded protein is CSVRQGANTGELFF.

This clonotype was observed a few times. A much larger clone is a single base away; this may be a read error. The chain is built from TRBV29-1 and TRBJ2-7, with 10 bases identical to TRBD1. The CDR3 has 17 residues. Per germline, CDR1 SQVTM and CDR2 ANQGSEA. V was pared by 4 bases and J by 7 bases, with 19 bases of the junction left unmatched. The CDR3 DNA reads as TGCAGCGTTGTGCGGTCGGTGGGGACAGGGGTGGGCAATGAGCAGTACTTC. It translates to CSVVRSVGTGVGNEQYF.

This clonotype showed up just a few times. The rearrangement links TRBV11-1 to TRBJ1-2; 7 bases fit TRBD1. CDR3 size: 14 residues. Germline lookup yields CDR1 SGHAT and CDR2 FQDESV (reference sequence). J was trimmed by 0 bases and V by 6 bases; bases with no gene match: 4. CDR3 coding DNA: TGTGCCAGCAGTAGGGACAGCGCTAACTATGGCTACACCTTC. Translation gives CASSRDSANYGYTF.

CDR3 coding DNA: TGCGCCAGCAGCCAAGTAAATCTCGTATCCCCAGAGACCCAGTACTTC. Translation: CASSQVNLVSPETQYF. This rearrangement joins TRBV4-1 to TRBJ2-5; D is ambiguous. This CDR3 is built from 16 residues. V was cut by 1 base and J by 4 bases, with 16 bases left in between. Germline V gene lookup returns CDR1 MGHRA and CDR2 YSYEKL.

CDR3: CASSLASGGAGGGYEQFF. Written as DNA, the CDR3 is TGCGCCAGCAGCTTAGCTTCGGGGGGAGCGGGGGGTGGATATGAGCAGTTCTTC. The chain couples TRBV4-3 to TRBJ2-1; TRBD2 matches 9 bases. Germline lookup yields CDR1 LGHNA and CDR2 YSLEER. The V segment lost 5 bases and the J segment 8 bases; nucleotides outside the gene matches: 19. The CDR3 runs to 18 residues.

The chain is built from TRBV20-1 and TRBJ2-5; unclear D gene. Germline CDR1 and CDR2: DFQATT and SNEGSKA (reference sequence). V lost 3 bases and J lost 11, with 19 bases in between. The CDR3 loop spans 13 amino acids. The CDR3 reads CSARGQAEYEQYF. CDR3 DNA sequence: TGCAGTGCTAGGGGCCAGGCGGAGTATGAGCAGTACTTC.

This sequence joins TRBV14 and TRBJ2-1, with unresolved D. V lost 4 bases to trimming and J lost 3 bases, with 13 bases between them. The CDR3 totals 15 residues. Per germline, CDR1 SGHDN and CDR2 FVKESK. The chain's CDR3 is CASSRTVNGYNEQFF. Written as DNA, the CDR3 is TGTGCCAGCAGCCGGACCGTGAACGGCTACAATGAGCAGTTCTTC.

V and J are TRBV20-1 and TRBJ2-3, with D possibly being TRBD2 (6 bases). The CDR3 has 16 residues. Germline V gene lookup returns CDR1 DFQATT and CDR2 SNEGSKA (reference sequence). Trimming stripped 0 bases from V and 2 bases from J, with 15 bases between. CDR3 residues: CSARDLREAYTDTQYF. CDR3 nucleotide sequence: TGCAGTGCTAGAGATTTGAGGGAGGCCTACACAGATACGCAGTATTTT.

Written as DNA, the CDR3 is TGTGCCATCAGTGAGTTGCGGGGATCAGGAAACACCATATATTTT. It yields the protein CAISELRGSGNTIYF. The chain carries TRBV10-3 and TRBJ1-3, with D unresolved. This CDR3 region has 15 residues. The V gene lost 1 base and the J gene lost 4 bases, with 11 bases spanning the gap. CDR1 and CDR2 (germline): ENHRY, SYGVKD.

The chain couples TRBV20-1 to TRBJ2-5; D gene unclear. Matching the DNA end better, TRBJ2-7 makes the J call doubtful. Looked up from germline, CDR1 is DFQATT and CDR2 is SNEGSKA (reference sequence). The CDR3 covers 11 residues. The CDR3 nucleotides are TGCAGTGCTAGTAGTAGGGACGAGCAGTACTTC. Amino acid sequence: CSASSRDEQYF.

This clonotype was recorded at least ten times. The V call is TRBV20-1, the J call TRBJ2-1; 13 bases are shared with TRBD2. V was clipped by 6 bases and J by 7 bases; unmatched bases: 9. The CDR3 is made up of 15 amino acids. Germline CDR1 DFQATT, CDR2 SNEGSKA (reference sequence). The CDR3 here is CSAEHGTSGKNEQFF. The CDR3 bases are TGCAGTGCGGAACATGGGACTAGCGGGAAGAATGAGCAGTTCTTC.

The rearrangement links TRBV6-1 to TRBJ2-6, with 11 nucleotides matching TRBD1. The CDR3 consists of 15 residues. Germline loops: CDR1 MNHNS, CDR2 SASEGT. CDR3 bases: TGTGTCAGTCCGGGACAGGGGGCTGGGGCCAACGTCCTGACTTTC. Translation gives CVSPGQGAGANVLTF.

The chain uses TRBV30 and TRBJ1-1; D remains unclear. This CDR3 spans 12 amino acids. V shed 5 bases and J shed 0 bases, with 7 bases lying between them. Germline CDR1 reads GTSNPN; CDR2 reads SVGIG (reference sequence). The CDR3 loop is CAWDLMNTEAFF. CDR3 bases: TGTGCCTGGGACCTCATGAACACTGAAGCTTTCTTT.

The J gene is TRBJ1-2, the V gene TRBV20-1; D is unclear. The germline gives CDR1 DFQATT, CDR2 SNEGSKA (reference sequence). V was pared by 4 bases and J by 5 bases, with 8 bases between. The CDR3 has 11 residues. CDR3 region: CSANRDYGYTF. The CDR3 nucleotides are TGCAGTGCTAACAGAGATTATGGCTACACCTTC.